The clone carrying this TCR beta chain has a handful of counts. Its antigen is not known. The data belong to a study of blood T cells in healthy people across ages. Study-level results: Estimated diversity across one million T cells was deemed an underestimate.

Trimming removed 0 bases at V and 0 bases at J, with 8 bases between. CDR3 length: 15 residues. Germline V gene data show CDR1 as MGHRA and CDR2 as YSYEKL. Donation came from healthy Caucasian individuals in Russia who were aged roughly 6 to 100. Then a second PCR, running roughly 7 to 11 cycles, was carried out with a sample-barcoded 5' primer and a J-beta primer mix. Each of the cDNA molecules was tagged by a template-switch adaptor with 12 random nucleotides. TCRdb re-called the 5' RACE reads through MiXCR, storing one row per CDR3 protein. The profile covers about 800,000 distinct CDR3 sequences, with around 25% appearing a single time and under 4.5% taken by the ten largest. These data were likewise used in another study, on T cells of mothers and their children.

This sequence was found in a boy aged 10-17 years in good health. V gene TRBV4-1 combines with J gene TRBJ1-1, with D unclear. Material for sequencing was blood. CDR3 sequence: CASSQDLGVNTEAFF. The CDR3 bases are TGCGCCAGCAGCCAAGATCTGGGAGTGAACACTGAAGCTTTCTTT.